This TCR beta chain was documented in a study of cytomegalovirus exposure and HLA in healthy donors. Study findings and constraints: With high specificity and sensitivity, the classifier reportedly diagnosed cytomegalovirus status. The study put around 180 TCR beta chains on its list as cytomegalovirus-associated.

PCR used 60 Vbeta primers and 13 Jbeta primers. Measured with immunoSEQ multiplex PCR; TCRdb has only the in-frame clones, and not every one. This sample has over 100,000 clones, with approximately 77% found just once. About this clone itself: Its matching antigen is unknown.

The receptor was isolated from a woman in her thirties or forties in good health and CMV-seronegative. Specimen: PBMCs.

CDR3 DNA sequence: TGTGCCAGCAGAAAAAACCAGGGGAGTCAACACTACGAGCAGTACTTC. This encodes CASRKNQGSQHYEQYF. V gene TRBV28 combines with J gene TRBJ2-7, with a weak D call TRBD1 (6 bases). With 6 bases removed from V and 3 bases from J, the gap between germline ends came to 21 bases. The germline V gene encodes CDR1 MDHEN and CDR2 SYDVKM. The CDR3 sequence is 16 residues long.